The clone carrying this T cell receptor beta chain was seen only a few times. The data belong to a study of T cells in Graves' hyperthyroidism and ophthalmopathy. Hyperthyroidism, newly diagnosed and lasting under 2 months, affected patients aged 18 to 65. Researchers amplified the TCR beta CDR3 regions from RNA transcripts. When the TCR CDR3 underwent first-round RT-PCR, the HTBI primer set was used. TCRdb redid the calling of the multiplex PCR reads with MiXCR, one entry per CDR3 protein. The table has about 620,000 distinct CDR3 sequences, around 15% seen once; the top ten hold 3% to 4.5%. The ends lost 2 bases at V and 8 bases at J; junction bases unmatched: 7. From germline, CDR1 is MNHNY and CDR2 SVGAGI (reference sequence). CDR3 length: 14 residues.

The V and J genes are TRBV6-6 and TRBJ1-2; 8 nucleotides agree with TRBD1. This clonotype was obtained from a woman aged 25 to 39 with Graves' hyperthyroidism. The sequenced material came from blood. CDR3 residues: CASSYRTGRAGYTF. The CDR3 DNA reads as TGTGCCAGCAGTTACAGGACAGGGAGGGCCGGCTACACCTTC.